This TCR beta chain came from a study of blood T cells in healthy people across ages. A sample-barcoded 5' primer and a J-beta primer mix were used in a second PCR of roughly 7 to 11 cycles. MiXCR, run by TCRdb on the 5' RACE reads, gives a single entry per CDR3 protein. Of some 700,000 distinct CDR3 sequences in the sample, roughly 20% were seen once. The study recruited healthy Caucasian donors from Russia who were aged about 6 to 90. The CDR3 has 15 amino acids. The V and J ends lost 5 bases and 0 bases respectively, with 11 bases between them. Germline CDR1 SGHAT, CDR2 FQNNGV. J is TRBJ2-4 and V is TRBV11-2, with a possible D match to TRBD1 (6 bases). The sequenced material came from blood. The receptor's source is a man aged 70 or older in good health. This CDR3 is CASSRQALAKNIQYF. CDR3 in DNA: TGTGCCAGCAGCAGACAGGCCCTAGCCAAAAACATTCAGTACTTC.